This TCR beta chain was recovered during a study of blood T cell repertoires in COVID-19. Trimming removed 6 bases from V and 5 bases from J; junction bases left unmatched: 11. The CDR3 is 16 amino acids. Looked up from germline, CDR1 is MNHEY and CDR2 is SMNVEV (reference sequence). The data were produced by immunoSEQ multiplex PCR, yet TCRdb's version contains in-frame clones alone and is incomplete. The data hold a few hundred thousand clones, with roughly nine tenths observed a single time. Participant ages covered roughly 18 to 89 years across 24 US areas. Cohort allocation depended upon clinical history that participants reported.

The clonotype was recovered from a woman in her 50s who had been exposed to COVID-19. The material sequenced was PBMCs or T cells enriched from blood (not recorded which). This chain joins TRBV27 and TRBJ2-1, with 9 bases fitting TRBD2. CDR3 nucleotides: TGTGCCAGCAGACCCCTTATTAGCGGGGGAAACAATGAGCAGTTCTTC. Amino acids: CASRPLISGGNNEQFF.